This T cell receptor (beta chain) emerged from a study of cytomegalovirus exposure and HLA in healthy donors. As concerns this clone: Its antigen remains unknown.

Those who donated were healthy bone marrow donors. V gave up 3 bases and J gave up 2 bases, with 20 bases separating them. The CDR3 has 17 amino acids. Germline-derived CDR1 and CDR2 are KGHSH and LQKENI. Findings and caveats of the study: An analysis done earlier found most TCR beta V segments productive about 87% or about 30% of the time. One variant, a missense change in DCLRE1C, was linked in a later analysis to TCR beta V- and J-gene trimming. Indistinguishable V segments, including TRBV6-2 and TRBV6-3, were excluded.

60 Vbeta and 13 Jbeta primers were used in PCR. The repertoire was sequenced with immunoSEQ multiplex PCR; TCRdb's copy has only in-frame clones and lacks some. The data contain 150,000 to 200,000 clones, about 76% of them singletons. J is TRBJ2-7 and V is TRBV18, with a possible D match to TRBD2 (5 bases). This clonotype was sampled from a woman aged 50 to 65 in good health and CMV-seronegative. Sequenced input: PBMCs. This chain's CDR3 is CASSPLPEGQGTYEQYF. In DNA, the CDR3 is TGTGCCAGCTCACCCCTTCCCGAGGGTCAAGGAACCTACGAGCAGTACTTC. Full variable domain (rest looked up from reference TRBV18 and TRBJ2-7): NAGVMQNPRHLVRRRGQEARLRCSPMKGHSHVYWYRQLPEEGLKFMVYLQKENIIDESGMPKERFSAEFPKEGPSILRIQQVVRGDSAAYFCASSPLPEGQGTYEQYFGPGTRLTVT.